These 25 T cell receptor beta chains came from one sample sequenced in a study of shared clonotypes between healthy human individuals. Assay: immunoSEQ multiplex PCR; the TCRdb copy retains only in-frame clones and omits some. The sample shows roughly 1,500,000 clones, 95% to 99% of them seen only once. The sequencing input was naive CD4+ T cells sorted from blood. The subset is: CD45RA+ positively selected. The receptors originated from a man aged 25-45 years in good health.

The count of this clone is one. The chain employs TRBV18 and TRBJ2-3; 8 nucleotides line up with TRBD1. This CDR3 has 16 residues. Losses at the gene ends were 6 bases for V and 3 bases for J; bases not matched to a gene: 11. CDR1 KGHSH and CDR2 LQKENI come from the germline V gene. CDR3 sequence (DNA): TGTGCCAGCTCTCGCGAACCGACAGGGGTAACAGATACGCAGTATTTT. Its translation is CASSREPTGVTDTQYF.

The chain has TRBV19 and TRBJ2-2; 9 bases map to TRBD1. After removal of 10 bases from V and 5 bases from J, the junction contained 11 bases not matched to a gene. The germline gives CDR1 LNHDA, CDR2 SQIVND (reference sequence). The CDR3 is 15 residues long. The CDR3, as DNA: TGTGCCACCAAAGGATGGGACAGGGCAACCGGGGAGCTGTTTTTT. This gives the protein CATKGWDRATGELFF.

The CDR3 region has the DNA TGTGCCTGGAGTGTGCGAATATTCTATGGCTACACCTTC. This sequence encodes CAWSVRIFYGYTF. The chain has TRBV30 and TRBJ1-2; D ambiguous. This CDR3 is built from 13 residues. Trimming took 0 bases from V and 4 from J, leaving 9 bases between them. Per the germline V gene, CDR1 is GTSNPN and CDR2 is SVGIG (reference sequence).

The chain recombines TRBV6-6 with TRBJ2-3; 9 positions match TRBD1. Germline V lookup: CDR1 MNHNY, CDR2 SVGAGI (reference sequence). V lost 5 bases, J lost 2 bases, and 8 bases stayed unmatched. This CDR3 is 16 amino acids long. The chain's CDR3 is CASSPDRGGFTDTQYF. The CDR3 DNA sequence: TGTGCCAGCAGTCCGGACAGGGGAGGATTCACAGATACGCAGTATTTT.

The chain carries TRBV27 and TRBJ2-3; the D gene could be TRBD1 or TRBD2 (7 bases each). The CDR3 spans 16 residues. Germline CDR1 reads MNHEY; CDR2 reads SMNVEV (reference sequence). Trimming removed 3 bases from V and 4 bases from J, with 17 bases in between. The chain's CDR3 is CASSLEGGAGADTQYF. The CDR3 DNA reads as TGTGCCAGCAGTTTGGAAGGGGGCGCGGGGGCAGATACGCAGTATTTT.

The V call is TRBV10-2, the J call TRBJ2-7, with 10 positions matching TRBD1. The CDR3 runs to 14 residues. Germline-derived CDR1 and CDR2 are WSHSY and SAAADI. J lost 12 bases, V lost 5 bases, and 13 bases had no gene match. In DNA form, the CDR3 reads TGCGCCAGCAGTTTGGGGACAGGGGTCAAACTTACGTACTTC. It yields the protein CASSLGTGVKLTYF.

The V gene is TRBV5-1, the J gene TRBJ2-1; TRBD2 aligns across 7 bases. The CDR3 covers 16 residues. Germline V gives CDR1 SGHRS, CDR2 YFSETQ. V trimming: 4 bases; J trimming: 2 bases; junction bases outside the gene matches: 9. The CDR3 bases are TGCGCCAGCAGCCCCGGATCGGCGGGAGCCTACAATGAGCAGTTCTTC. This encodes CASSPGSAGAYNEQFF.

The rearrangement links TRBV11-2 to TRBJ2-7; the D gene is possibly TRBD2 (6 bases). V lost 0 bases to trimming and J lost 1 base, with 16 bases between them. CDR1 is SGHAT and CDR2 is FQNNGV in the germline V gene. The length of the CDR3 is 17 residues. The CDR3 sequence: CASSLDPFGSGSYEQYF. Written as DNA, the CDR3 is TGTGCCAGCAGCTTAGATCCCTTCGGGAGCGGGTCCTACGAGCAGTACTTC.

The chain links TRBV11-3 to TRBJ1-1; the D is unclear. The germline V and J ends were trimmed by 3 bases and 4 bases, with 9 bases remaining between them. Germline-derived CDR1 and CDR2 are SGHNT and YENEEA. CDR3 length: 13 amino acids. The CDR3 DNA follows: TGTGCCAGCAGCTTTACGGAGGGCACTGAAGCTTTCTTT. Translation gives CASSFTEGTEAFF.

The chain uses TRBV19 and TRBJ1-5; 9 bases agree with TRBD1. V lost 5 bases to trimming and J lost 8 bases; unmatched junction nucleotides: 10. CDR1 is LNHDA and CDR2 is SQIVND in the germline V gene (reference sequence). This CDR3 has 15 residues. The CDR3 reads CASSSPYRGREPQHF. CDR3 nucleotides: TGTGCCAGTAGTTCTCCTTACAGGGGGCGTGAGCCCCAGCATTTT.

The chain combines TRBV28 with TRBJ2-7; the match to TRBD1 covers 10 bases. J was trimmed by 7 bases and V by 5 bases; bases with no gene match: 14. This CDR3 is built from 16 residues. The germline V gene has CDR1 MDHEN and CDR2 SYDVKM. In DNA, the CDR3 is TGTGCCAGCAGTCCACGGACAGGGGGGGTGGCTGGGGAGCAGTACTTC. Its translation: CASSPRTGGVAGEQYF.

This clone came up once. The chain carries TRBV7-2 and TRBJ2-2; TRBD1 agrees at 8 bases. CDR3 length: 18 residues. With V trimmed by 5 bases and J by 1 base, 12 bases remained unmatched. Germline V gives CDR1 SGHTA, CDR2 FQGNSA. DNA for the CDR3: TGTGCCAGCAGCCCCCGGGACAGGTTGGTCAGGAACACCGGGGAGCTGTTTTTT. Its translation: CASSPRDRLVRNTGELFF.

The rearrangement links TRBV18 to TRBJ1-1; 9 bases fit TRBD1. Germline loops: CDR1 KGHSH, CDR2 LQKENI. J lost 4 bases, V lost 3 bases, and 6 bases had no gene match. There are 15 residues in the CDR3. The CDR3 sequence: CASSPRDRVGTEAFF. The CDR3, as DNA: TGTGCCAGCTCACCCAGGGACAGGGTTGGCACTGAAGCTTTCTTT.

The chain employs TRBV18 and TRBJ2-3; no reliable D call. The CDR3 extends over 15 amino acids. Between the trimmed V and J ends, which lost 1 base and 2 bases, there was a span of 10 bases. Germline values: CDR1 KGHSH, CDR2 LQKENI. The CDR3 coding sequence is TGTGCCAGCTCACCACAAGGGCCTTTCACAGATACGCAGTATTTT. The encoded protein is CASSPQGPFTDTQYF.

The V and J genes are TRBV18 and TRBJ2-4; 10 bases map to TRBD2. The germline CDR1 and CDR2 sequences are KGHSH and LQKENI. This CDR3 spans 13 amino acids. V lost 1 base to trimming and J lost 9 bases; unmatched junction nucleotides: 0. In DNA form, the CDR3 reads TGTGCCAGCTCACCACAGCGGGAGGGCATTCAGTACTTC. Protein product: CASSPQREGIQYF. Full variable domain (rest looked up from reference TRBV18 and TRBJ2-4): NAGVMQNPRHLVRRRGQEARLRCSPMKGHSHVYWYRQLPEEGLKFMVYLQKENIIDESGMPKERFSAEFPKEGPSILRIQQVVRGDSAAYFCASSPQREGIQYFGAGTRLSVL.

In DNA, the CDR3 is TGTGCCAGAAGAGCCCTCCGTGGGCAGAACACCGGGGAGCTGTTTTTT. Amino acids: CARRALRGQNTGELFF. The chain recombines TRBV2 with TRBJ2-2; D gene unclear. Trimming pared 9 bases from V and 1 base from J, leaving 18 bases between. The CDR3 consists of 16 residues. Looked up from germline, CDR1 is SNHLY and CDR2 is FYNNEI.

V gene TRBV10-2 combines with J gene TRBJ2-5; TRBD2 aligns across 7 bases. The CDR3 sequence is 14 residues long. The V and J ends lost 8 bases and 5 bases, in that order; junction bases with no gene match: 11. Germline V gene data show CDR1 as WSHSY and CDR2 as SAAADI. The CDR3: CASGKGGSIETQYF. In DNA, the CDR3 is TGCGCCAGCGGGAAAGGCGGGAGTATCGAGACCCAGTACTTC.

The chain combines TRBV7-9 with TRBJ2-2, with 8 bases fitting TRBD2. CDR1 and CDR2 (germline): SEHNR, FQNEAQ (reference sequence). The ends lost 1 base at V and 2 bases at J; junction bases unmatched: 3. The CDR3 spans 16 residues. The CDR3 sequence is CASSLGLALNTGELFF. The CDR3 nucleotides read TGTGCCAGCAGCTTAGGACTAGCGTTAAACACCGGGGAGCTGTTTTTT.

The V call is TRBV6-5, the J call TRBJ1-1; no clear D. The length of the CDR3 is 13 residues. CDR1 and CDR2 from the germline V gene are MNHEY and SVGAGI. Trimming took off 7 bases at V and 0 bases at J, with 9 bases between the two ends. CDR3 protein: CASTRPLNTEAFF. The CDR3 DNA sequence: TGTGCCAGCACCCGACCCTTGAACACTGAAGCTTTCTTT.

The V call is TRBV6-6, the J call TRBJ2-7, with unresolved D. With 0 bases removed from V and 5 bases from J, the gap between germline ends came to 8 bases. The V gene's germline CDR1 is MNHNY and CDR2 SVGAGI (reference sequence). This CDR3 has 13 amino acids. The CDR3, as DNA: TGTGCCAGCAGTTACTCGAGAGGTAACGAGCAGTACTTC. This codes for CASSYSRGNEQYF.

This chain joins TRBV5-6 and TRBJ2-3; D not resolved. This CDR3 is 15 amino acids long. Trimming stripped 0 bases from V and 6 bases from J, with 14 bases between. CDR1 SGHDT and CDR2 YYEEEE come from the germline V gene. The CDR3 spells CASSLGGPAEDTQYF. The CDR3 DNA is TGTGCCAGCAGCTTGGGCGGCCCCGCTGAGGATACGCAGTATTTT.

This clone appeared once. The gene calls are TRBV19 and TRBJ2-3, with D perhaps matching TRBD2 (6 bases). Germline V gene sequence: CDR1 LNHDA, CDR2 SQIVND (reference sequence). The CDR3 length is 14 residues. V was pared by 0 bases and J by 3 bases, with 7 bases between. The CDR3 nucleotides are TGTGCCAGTAGTATAGATGCGGGAACAGATACGCAGTATTTT. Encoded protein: CASSIDAGTDTQYF.

The CDR3 nucleotides read TGTGCCAGCAGCCAAGAGGGGCAGTTCGTAGATACGCAGTATTTT. It yields the protein CASSQEGQFVDTQYF. The V and J genes are TRBV14 and TRBJ2-3; D is perhaps TRBD1 (5 bases). CDR3 size: 15 residues. Between the trimmed V and J ends, which lost 0 bases and 5 bases, there was a span of 12 bases. Germline CDR1 and CDR2: SGHDN and FVKESK.

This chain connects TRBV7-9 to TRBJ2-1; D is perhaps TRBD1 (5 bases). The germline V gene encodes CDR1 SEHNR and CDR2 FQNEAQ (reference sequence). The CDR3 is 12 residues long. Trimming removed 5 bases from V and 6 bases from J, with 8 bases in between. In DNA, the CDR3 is TGTGCCAGCAGCCAAGGGGCCAATGAGCAGTTCTTC. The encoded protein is CASSQGANEQFF.

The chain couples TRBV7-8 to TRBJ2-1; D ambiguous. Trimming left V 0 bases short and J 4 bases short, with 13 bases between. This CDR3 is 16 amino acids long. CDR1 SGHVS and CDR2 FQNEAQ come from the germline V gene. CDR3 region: CASSLAWSLEYNEQFF. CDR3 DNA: TGTGCCAGCAGCTTAGCGTGGAGTTTGGAATACAATGAGCAGTTCTTC.